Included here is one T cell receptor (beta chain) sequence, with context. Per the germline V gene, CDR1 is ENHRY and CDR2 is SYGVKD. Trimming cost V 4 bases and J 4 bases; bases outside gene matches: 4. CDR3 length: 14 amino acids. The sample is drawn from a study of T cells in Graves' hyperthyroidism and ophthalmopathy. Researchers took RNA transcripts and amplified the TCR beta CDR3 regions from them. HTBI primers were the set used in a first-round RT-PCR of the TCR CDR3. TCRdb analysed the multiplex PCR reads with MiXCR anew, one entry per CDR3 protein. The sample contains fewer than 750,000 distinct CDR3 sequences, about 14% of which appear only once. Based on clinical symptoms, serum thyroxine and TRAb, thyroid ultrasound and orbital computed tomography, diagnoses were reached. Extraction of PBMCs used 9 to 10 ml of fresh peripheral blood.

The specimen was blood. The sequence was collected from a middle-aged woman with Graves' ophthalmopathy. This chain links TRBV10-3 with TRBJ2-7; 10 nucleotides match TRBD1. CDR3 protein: CAISGGTGVYEQYF. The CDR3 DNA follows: TGTGCCATCAGTGGAGGGACAGGGGTTTACGAGCAGTACTTC.